What follows are 27 T cell receptor beta chains derived from one specimen sequenced in a study of T cell repertoires in cytomegalovirus infection. Each CDR3 protein is one row after TCRdb ran MiXCR on the reads. This sample has some 350,000 distinct CDR3 sequences; around 18% occur once, and the top ten carry approximately 8%. Sequences were obtained from PBMCs. These receptors originate from a human donor in good health (CMV status not recorded). Some clones in this sample may be carry-over from other donors' samples.

The chain employs TRBV25-1 and TRBJ2-7; D gene uncertain. This CDR3 is built from 13 residues. V lost 3 bases and J lost 0, with 6 bases in between. Looked up from germline, CDR1 is MGHDK and CDR2 is SYGVNS. The CDR3 spells CASSDPLSYEQYF. CDR3 in DNA: TGTGCCAGCAGTGATCCCCTCTCCTACGAGCAGTACTTC.

The chain has TRBV15 and TRBJ2-2, with TRBD2 identical over 11 bases. The J segment lost 1 base and the V segment lost 8 bases, leaving 3 bases of the junction unmatched. The CDR3 totals 15 residues. The V gene's germline CDR1 is LNHNV and CDR2 YYDKDF (reference sequence). The CDR3 DNA reads as TGTGCCACCGGCGGGACTAGCGGGAACACCGGGGAGCTGTTTTTT. As protein: CATGGTSGNTGELFF.

The chain combines TRBV20-1 with TRBJ2-1, with 8 bases lining up with TRBD2. The germline gives CDR1 DFQATT, CDR2 SNEGSKA (reference sequence). Trimming at V came to 3 bases and at J to 9 bases, leaving 13 bases not matched to a gene. The CDR3 has 15 amino acids. In DNA, the CDR3 is TGCAGTGCTAGGGCCCTTACGGGAGGGAGGGGTGAGCAGTTCTTC. Amino acids: CSARALTGGRGEQFF.

The chain links TRBV6-1 to TRBJ1-6, with TRBD1 as a possible D gene (5 bases). V was cut by 6 bases and J by 1 base, with 13 bases left in between. This CDR3 spans 16 amino acids. Germline loops: CDR1 MNHNS, CDR2 SASEGT. Here the CDR3 reads CASSLPGPSYNSPLHF. CDR3 DNA sequence: TGTGCCAGCAGCCTCCCGGGGCCGTCCTATAATTCACCCCTCCACTTT.

The chain has TRBV7-9 and TRBJ2-5; the match to TRBD2 covers 10 bases. The ends lost 2 bases at V and 5 bases at J; junction bases unmatched: 5. CDR1 and CDR2 from the germline V gene are SEHNR and FQNEAQ (reference sequence). This CDR3 is 15 amino acids long. The CDR3, as DNA: TGTGCCAGCAGCTTACCGCCTAGCGGGGGTGAGACCCAGTACTTC. It yields the protein CASSLPPSGGETQYF.

At least ten counts were recorded for this clonotype. This chain uses TRBV7-6 with TRBJ1-4; possibly TRBD1 for D (5 bases). The CDR3 contains 17 residues. Deletions cut 2 bases from V and 0 bases from J, with 13 bases between. In germline, CDR1 is SGHVS, CDR2 FNYEAQ. CDR3 nucleotide sequence: TGTGCCAGCAGCTTAAATCGGGGGTTCGCAACTAATGAAAAACTGTTTTTT. Translation: CASSLNRGFATNEKLFF.

The chain joins TRBV6-5 to TRBJ2-3; 16 bases agree with TRBD2. Germline V gene data show CDR1 as MNHEY and CDR2 as SVGAGI. The CDR3 runs to 16 residues. V lost 8 bases, J lost 4 bases, and 6 bases stayed unmatched. The CDR3 DNA is TGTGCCAGCCAAGGGACTAGCGGGGGGGACCCAGATACGCAGTATTTT. This gives the protein CASQGTSGGDPDTQYF.

This clonotype was counted ten times or more. The chain combines TRBV7-9 with TRBJ2-3; TRBD1 or TRBD2 may be the D gene (5 bases each). The length of the CDR3 is 15 residues. Germline values: CDR1 SEHNR, CDR2 FQNEAQ (reference sequence). Trimming took off 7 bases at V and 4 bases at J, with 18 bases between the two ends. This chain's CDR3 is CASTSEGFRADTQYF. CDR3 nucleotide sequence: TGTGCCAGCACCTCCGAGGGGTTTAGGGCAGATACGCAGTATTTT.

The genes are TRBV5-1 and TRBJ1-2, with TRBD1 matching over 9 bases. CDR1 and CDR2 from the germline V gene are SGHRS and YFSETQ. The CDR3 extends over 14 amino acids. V shed 2 bases, J shed 6 bases, and the junction held 5 bases outside the gene matches. The CDR3 sequence: CASSFSQGANGYTF. The CDR3 region has the DNA TGCGCCAGCAGCTTTTCACAGGGGGCGAATGGCTACACCTTC.

This clonotype was recorded many times. V gene TRBV20-1 combines with J gene TRBJ2-7, with D possibly being TRBD2 (6 bases). The CDR3 contains 14 residues. Trimming shortened V by 6 bases and J by 1 base, and 16 bases separated the two germline ends. In germline, CDR1 is DFQATT, CDR2 SNEGSKA (reference sequence). As DNA, the CDR3 is TGCAGTGCCCCACCGCGGGACTTATCCTACGAGCAGTACTTC. Protein product: CSAPPRDLSYEQYF.

This rearrangement joins TRBV4-1 to TRBJ2-5, with 7 nucleotides matching TRBD1. The CDR3 loop spans 15 amino acids. V was clipped by 4 bases and J by 7 bases; unmatched bases: 12. Germline CDR1 MGHRA, CDR2 YSYEKL. The CDR3 sequence is CASSPVGQKIRTQYF. The CDR3 DNA is TGCGCCAGCAGCCCAGTGGGACAGAAGATTAGGACCCAGTACTTC.

This clonotype has at least ten counts. The V call is TRBV7-2, the J call TRBJ1-1; unclear D gene. The germline V gene encodes CDR1 SGHTA and CDR2 FQGNSA. Between the trimmed V and J ends, which lost 3 bases and 0 bases, there was a span of 11 bases. There are 15 residues in the CDR3. The CDR3 reads CASSFGRNMNTEAFF. CDR3 nucleotides: TGTGCCAGCAGCTTCGGCCGGAACATGAACACTGAAGCTTTCTTT.

This clonotype was counted ten times or more. This chain joins TRBV6-1 and TRBJ2-3; 7 positions agree with TRBD2. Germline lookup yields CDR1 MNHNS and CDR2 SASEGT. Germline trimming cut 6 bases from V and 4 bases from J; bases unmatched to any gene: 16. This CDR3 has 17 residues. Here the CDR3 reads CASRSSKGLLLADTQYF. The CDR3 coding sequence is TGTGCCAGCAGATCATCTAAGGGACTACTTCTAGCAGATACGCAGTATTTT.

This clonotype occurred many times. The chain employs TRBV7-6 and TRBJ2-5; 7 positions agree with TRBD2. V lost 1 base to trimming and J lost 4 bases; unmatched junction nucleotides: 6. The CDR3 length is 15 residues. CDR1 and CDR2 from the germline V gene are SGHVS and FNYEAQ. The CDR3 DNA reads as TGTGCCAGCAGCTTAGAGGCGGGAGAGCGAGAGACCCAGTACTTC. It yields the protein CASSLEAGERETQYF.

This clonotype showed up just a few times. The rearrangement uses TRBV19 and TRBJ2-1; TRBD2 matches 13 bases. V gave up 7 bases and J gave up 6 bases; unmatched junction bases: 12. From germline, CDR1 is LNHDA and CDR2 SQIVND (reference sequence). The CDR3 length is 17 residues. CDR3 sequence reads: CASTVLPGLAGTNEQFF. CDR3 coding DNA: TGTGCCAGTACGGTCTTACCGGGACTAGCGGGAACCAATGAGCAGTTCTTC.

In its sample, this clonotype was seen a few times. The chain is built from TRBV12-3 or TRBV12-4 and TRBJ2-7; 8 nucleotides agree with TRBD1. With V trimmed by 7 bases and J by 3 bases, 8 bases remained unmatched. The CDR3 spans 14 residues. The CDR3, as DNA: TGTGCCAGCACCCCGGACAGGGCCAACTACGAGCAGTACTTC. Residues: CASTPDRANYEQYF.

The gene calls are TRBV6-5 and TRBJ2-5; 13 nucleotides match TRBD2. The ends lost 2 bases at V and 5 bases at J; junction bases unmatched: 11. This CDR3 spans 18 amino acids. Germline CDR1 and CDR2: MNHEY and SVGAGI. For the CDR3, the DNA is TGTGCCAGCAGTTACCGGAGACTAGCGGGGGGCCGGGGGGAGACCCAGTACTTC. Amino acids: CASSYRRLAGGRGETQYF.

This clonotype was counted a few times. The chain employs TRBV5-4 and TRBJ2-3, with TRBD2 matching over 9 bases. The CDR3 covers 17 residues. The germline V gene has CDR1 SGHNT and CDR2 YYREEE (reference sequence). Trimming cost V 4 bases and J 2 bases; bases outside gene matches: 11. CDR3 nucleotide sequence: TGTGCCAGCAGCCCCACCGGGCGGGGGGGCCCCACAGATACGCAGTATTTT. Translation: CASSPTGRGGPTDTQYF. Full variable domain (remainder filled in from reference TRBV5-4 and TRBJ2-3): ETGVTQSPTHLIKTRGQQVTLRCSSQSGHNTVSWYQQALGQGPQFIFQYYREEENGRGNFPPRFSGLQFPNYSSELNVNALELDDSALYLCASSPTGRGGPTDTQYFGPGTRLTVL.

This clonotype was found many times. V usage is TRBV7-2 and J usage is TRBJ1-1, with a possible D match to TRBD1 (6 bases). In germline, CDR1 is SGHTA, CDR2 FQGNSA. Between the trimmed V and J ends, which lost 5 bases and 8 bases, there was a span of 18 bases. This CDR3 comprises 14 residues. The CDR3, as DNA: TGTGCCAGCAGCCCTCAACCCCAGGGGACGGAAGCTTTCTTT. This sequence encodes CASSPQPQGTEAFF.

The chain couples TRBV12-3 or TRBV12-4 to TRBJ1-1, with a possible D match to TRBD1 (5 bases). V was pared by 5 bases and J by 8 bases, with 18 bases between. The CDR3 has 14 amino acids. CDR3 in DNA: TGTGCCAGCAGTCCCCTTCTGGGGCCTAAAGAAGCTTTCTTT. Translated: CASSPLLGPKEAFF.

The chain combines TRBV25-1 with TRBJ2-1, with 10 bases matching TRBD2. The CDR3 sequence is 15 residues long. CDR1 MGHDK and CDR2 SYGVNS come from the germline V gene. With 5 bases clipped from V and 7 bases from J, the junction kept 8 bases outside the gene matches. The CDR3 coding sequence is TGTGCCAGCAGTACCGGACTACTAGCGGGGAATGAGCAGTTCTTC. It encodes CASSTGLLAGNEQFF.

This clonotype was found a few times. The chain's CDR3 is CASSLFPLRGVLMNTEAFF. The CDR3 DNA is TGTGCCAGCAGTTTATTTCCCCTCAGGGGGGTTCTAATGAACACTGAAGCTTTCTTT. The V and J genes are TRBV12-3 or TRBV12-4 and TRBJ1-1; TRBD1 agrees at 7 bases. This CDR3 comprises 19 residues. Unmatched junction bases numbered 15, after V lost 2 bases and J lost 0 bases.

The J gene is TRBJ1-4, the V gene TRBV19, with 7 positions matching TRBD1. Germline V gene lookup returns CDR1 LNHDA and CDR2 SQIVND (reference sequence). The CDR3 is 15 amino acids. J lost 6 bases, V lost 3 bases, and 7 bases had no gene match. Here the CDR3 reads CASSIAPGGDEKLFF. The CDR3, as DNA: TGTGCCAGTAGTATTGCCCCAGGGGGTGATGAAAAACTGTTTTTT.

This clonotype was seen many times. The chain combines TRBV12-3 or TRBV12-4 with TRBJ2-5, with unresolved D. The CDR3 is 13 amino acids. V shed 3 bases and J shed 5 bases, with 10 bases lying between them. The CDR3 nucleotides are TGTGCCAGCAGTTTTTGGACCTCGGAGACCCAGTACTTC. Amino acids: CASSFWTSETQYF.

This clonotype was seen a few times. V and J are TRBV7-9 and TRBJ1-1; the D is unclear. CDR1 is SEHNR, CDR2 FQNEAQ, per germline (reference sequence). Trimming took 5 bases from V and 4 from J, leaving 17 bases between them. This CDR3 contains 15 residues. The DNA for the CDR3 is TGTGCCAGCAGCGGATCCCTTTTCATGACCACTGAAGCTTTCTTT. This translates into CASSGSLFMTTEAFF.

This clonotype came up many times. This chain connects TRBV7-2 to TRBJ2-3, with TRBD2 matching 8 bases. Germline V gene lookup returns CDR1 SGHTA and CDR2 FQGNSA. This CDR3 has 15 amino acids. V lost 2 bases and J lost 5; bases outside the gene matches: 6. CDR3 residues: CASSLRVAGIDTQYF. The CDR3 bases are TGTGCCAGCAGCTTAAGAGTAGCGGGAATAGATACGCAGTATTTT.

This clonotype was seen a handful of times. This rearrangement joins TRBV6-1 to TRBJ2-7; D might be TRBD2 (5 bases). The germline V gene has CDR1 MNHNS and CDR2 SASEGT. V was cut by 5 bases and J by 0 bases, with 14 bases left in between. The CDR3 spans 15 residues. CDR3 region: CASSPSGEGSYEQYF. The CDR3, as DNA: TGTGCCAGCAGTCCGTCCGGAGAGGGCTCCTACGAGCAGTACTTC.